The rows below give T cell receptor beta chains drawn from one sample of a study of Ad26.COV2.S vaccination and SARS-CoV-2 variants. TCRdb's table, derived via immunoSEQ multiplex PCR, lists solely in-frame clones and lacks some. The sample consists of about 400,000 clones, roughly 90% of them appearing once. Specimen: peripheral blood, collected in a trial of Ad26.COV2.S vaccine versus placebo. These receptors all stem from a person between 18 and 60 years old who received the Ad26.COV2.S COVID-19 vaccine or a placebo. Each CDR3 is given with its conserved first and last residue. A D gene is named only where the DNA matches it firmly. Part of the rows lack a size; the others show once, few, many or a class for expanded clones.

V	J	size	D	CDR3	DNA
TRBV6-5	TRBJ2-7	-	TRBD2	CASRGLAGGSYEQYF	TGTGCCAGCAGAGGACTAGCGGGGGGCTCCTACGAGCAGTACTTC
TRBV7-9	TRBJ2-3	-	TRBD2	CASSLYSGGGDTQYF	TGTGCCAGCAGCTTATATAGCGGGGGTGGAGATACGCAGTATTTT
TRBV3-1/TRBV3-2	TRBJ1-3	-	-	CASSQGSKGNTIYF	TGTGCCAGCAGCCAAGGCTCAAAGGGAAACACCATATATTTT
TRBV29-1	TRBJ1-3	-	-	CSVGEGNVFGRNTIYF	TGCAGCGTTGGGGAAGGGAACGTCTTTGGGAGGAACACCATATATTTT
TRBV7-8	TRBJ1-5	-	-	CASSLGTLDQPQHF	TGTGCCAGCAGCTTAGGAACCCTGGATCAGCCCCAGCATTTT
TRBV9	TRBJ2-7	-	-	CASSVQPTYEQYF	TGTGCCAGCAGCGTACAGCCCACCTACGAGCAGTACTTC
TRBV10-3	TRBJ2-2	-	-	CAISELAGELFF	TGTGCCATCAGTGAATTGGCCGGGGAGCTGTTTTTT
TRBV6-5	TRBJ1-5	-	-	CASSYSSHSNQPQHF	TGTGCCAGCAGTTACTCGAGCCATAGCAATCAGCCCCAGCATTTT
TRBV4-3	TRBJ1-5	-	TRBD1	CASSQEQGANNQPQHF	TGCGCCAGCAGCCAAGAACAGGGGGCAAACAATCAGCCCCAGCATTTT
TRBV2	TRBJ1-4	-	-	CASSEDTGKLFF	TGTGCCAGCAGTGAAGACACTGGAAAACTGTTTTTT
TRBV15	TRBJ2-1	-	-	CATSRAGGPESSYNEQFF	TGTGCCACCAGCAGAGCCGGGGGGCCGGAGAGCTCCTACAATGAGCAGTTCTTC
TRBV19	TRBJ1-2	once	TRBD1	CASSTQGQGNYGYTF	TGTGCCAGTAGTACCCAGGGACAGGGGAACTATGGCTACACCTTC
TRBV5-1	TRBJ2-2	-	-	CASSLAIDGELFF	TGCGCCAGCAGCTTGGCGATCGACGGGGAGCTGTTTTTT
TRBV30	TRBJ1-6	-	TRBD1	CAWSGQGGYNSPLHF	TGTGCCTGGAGTGGACAGGGGGGATATAATTCACCCCTCCACTTT
TRBV15	TRBJ1-4	-	-	CATSRDLGNEKLFF	TGTGCCACCAGCAGAGATCTCGGTAATGAAAAACTGTTTTTT
TRBV5-1	TRBJ2-2	once	TRBD1	CASSAAGTGNTGELFF	TGCGCCAGCAGCGCAGCCGGGACAGGGAACACCGGGGAGCTGTTTTTT
TRBV29-1	TRBJ1-4	-	-	CSVSTGLNEKLFF	TGCAGCGTATCCACAGGACTCAATGAAAAACTGTTTTTT
TRBV28	TRBJ1-4	once	TRBD1	CASSFLTGTGNKLFF	TGTGCCAGCAGTTTCCTGACCGGGACAGGCAATAAACTGTTTTTT
TRBV7-3	TRBJ2-7	-	TRBD2	CASSLSGGASYEQYF	TGTGCCAGCAGCTTAAGCGGGGGGGCTTCCTACGAGCAGTACTTC
TRBV7-3	TRBJ2-5	-	-	CASRRGTVPETQYF	TGTGCCAGCAGGCGGGGGACAGTCCCAGAGACCCAGTACTTC
TRBV7-9	TRBJ1-4	few	-	CASSYGLRVGEKLFF	TGTGCCAGCAGCTACGGCTTGAGGGTTGGTGAAAAACTGTTTTTT
TRBV6-5	TRBJ1-4	-	TRBD1	CASSYSMGQGEEKLFF	TGTGCCAGCAGTTACTCGATGGGACAGGGGGAAGAAAAACTGTTTTTT
TRBV30	TRBJ1-3	-	TRBD1	CAWSAGQGSGNTIYF	TGTGCCTGGAGCGCGGGACAGGGCTCTGGAAACACCATATATTTT
TRBV6-5	TRBJ1-6	-	-	CASSYSSRGAGSPLHF	TGTGCCAGCAGTTACTCGAGTAGGGGCGCCGGTTCACCCCTCCACTTT
TRBV7-2	TRBJ1-1	-	-	CASSPPPAGRAFF	TGTGCCAGCAGCCCCCCTCCGGCAGGGAGAGCTTTCTTT
TRBV5-1	TRBJ2-1	-	-	CASSPELNHYNNEQFF	TGCGCCAGCAGCCCGGAGTTGAACCATTACAATAATGAGCAGTTCTTC
TRBV6-4	TRBJ2-1	-	-	CASSDTAGSEQFF	TGTGCCAGCAGTGACACCGCAGGGAGTGAGCAGTTCTTC
TRBV24-1	TRBJ2-5	-	-	CATSDSSRETQYF	TGTGCCACCAGTGATAGCAGTCGGGAGACCCAGTACTTC
TRBV7-9	TRBJ1-2	-	-	CASSLGVEGYTF	TGTGCCAGCAGCTTGGGCGTAGAGGGCTACACCTTC
TRBV7-3	TRBJ2-3	-	-	CASSLMGSTDTQYF	TGTGCCAGCAGCTTAATGGGGAGCACAGATACGCAGTATTTT
TRBV27	TRBJ1-1	-	TRBD1	CASSLSPGGGTEAFF	TGTGCCAGCAGTTTATCGCCAGGGGGAGGCACTGAAGCTTTCTTT
TRBV28	TRBJ1-1	-	-	CASTYAGEAFF	TGTGCCAGCACTTATGCAGGTGAAGCTTTCTTT
TRBV7-3	TRBJ2-7	-	TRBD2	CASSRSGGAGDEQYF	TGTGCCAGCAGCCGTAGCGGGGGGGCAGGAGACGAGCAGTACTTC
TRBV5-6	TRBJ1-2	-	-	CASSLRTLSHGYTF	TGTGCCAGCAGCTTAAGGACTCTCTCACATGGCTACACCTTC
TRBV19	TRBJ1-2	-	TRBD1	CASSWGTGRPYGYTF	TGTGCCAGTAGTTGGGGGACAGGGAGGCCCTATGGCTACACCTTC
TRBV7-9	TRBJ2-1	-	-	CASSLVAGANNEQFF	TGTGCCAGCAGCTTAGTGGCGGGGGCTAACAATGAGCAGTTCTTC
TRBV20-1	TRBJ2-3	-	-	CSASRSEGTDTQYF	TGCAGTGCTAGTCGGAGTGAGGGCACAGATACGCAGTATTTT
TRBV10-3	TRBJ2-7	-	-	CAISPGIFPYEQYF	TGTGCCATCAGTCCGGGCATTTTTCCCTACGAGCAGTACTTC
TRBV7-9	TRBJ2-5	-	-	CASSPRTHQETQYF	TGTGCCAGCAGCCCCCGGACACACCAAGAGACCCAGTACTTC
TRBV24-1	TRBJ1-5	-	-	CATSGRAVSQPQHF	TGTGCCACTAGCGGTCGGGCCGTTTCTCAGCCCCAGCATTTT
TRBV2	TRBJ1-1	few	TRBD1	CASRFWTGMEAFF	TGTGCCAGCAGGTTTTGGACAGGGATGGAAGCTTTCTTT
TRBV7-2	TRBJ1-5	-	-	CASSLVGGVSNQPQHF	TGTGCCAGCAGCTTAGTCGGCGGGGTGAGCAATCAGCCCCAGCATTTT
TRBV6-6	TRBJ1-5	-	-	CASSYGSNQPQHF	TGTGCCAGCAGTTACGGTAGCAATCAGCCCCAGCATTTT
TRBV5-6	TRBJ2-6	-	-	CASSLTGPSGANVLTF	TGTGCCAGCAGCTTGACAGGGCCCTCTGGGGCCAACGTCCTGACTTTC
TRBV7-2	TRBJ2-5	-	-	CASRGTQETQYF	TGTGCCAGCAGGGGGACTCAAGAGACCCAGTACTTC
TRBV6-2/TRBV6-3	TRBJ2-5	-	-	CASSPLDRQETQYF	TGTGCCAGCAGTCCCCTAGACCGGCAAGAGACCCAGTACTTC
TRBV7-9	TRBJ1-5	-	-	CASSLTYNQPQHF	TGTGCCAGCAGCTTAACGTACAATCAGCCCCAGCATTTT
TRBV3-1/TRBV3-2	TRBJ2-7	-	-	CASSQVGISYEQYF	TGTGCCAGCAGCCAAGTCGGCATCTCCTACGAGCAGTACTTC
TRBV14	TRBJ2-1	-	TRBD1	CASSHGGQFNEQFF	TGTGCCAGCAGCCATGGGGGACAGTTTAATGAGCAGTTCTTC
TRBV7-3	TRBJ2-2	-	-	CASSPTGGDVTGELFF	TGTGCCAGCAGCCCAACAGGCGGGGACGTCACCGGGGAGCTGTTTTTT
TRBV4-3	TRBJ1-1	-	-	CASSQVESTRTEAFF	TGCGCCAGCAGCCAAGTCGAAAGCACCCGAACTGAAGCTTTCTTT
TRBV9	TRBJ2-2	-	TRBD1	CASSVVGQAFIGELFF	TGTGCCAGCAGCGTAGTGGGACAGGCATTTATCGGGGAGCTGTTTTTT
TRBV7-9	TRBJ2-5	-	-	CASSSTEQETQYF	TGTGCCAGCAGCTCCACAGAGCAAGAGACCCAGTACTTC
TRBV7-9	TRBJ2-3	-	TRBD2	CASSLGLAGGTDTQYF	TGTGCCAGCAGCTTAGGGCTAGCGGGGGGCACAGATACGCAGTATTTT
TRBV2	TRBJ1-2	-	-	CASGPEQYYGYTF	TGTGCCAGCGGCCCGGAGCAGTACTATGGCTACACCTTC
TRBV6-5	TRBJ1-6	-	-	CASTGVGSYNSPLHF	TGTGCCAGCACAGGGGTAGGCTCCTATAATTCACCCCTCCACTTT